Listed below are T cell receptor beta chains from one sample, sequenced in a study of blood T cell repertoires in COVID-19. Clones were sequenced by immunoSEQ multiplex PCR, and TCRdb holds only the in-frame ones, with some missing. Among some 300,000 clones listed, 85% were seen once. The sequenced material came from peripheral blood. These receptors originate from a woman in her forties or fifties with active or convalescent COVID-19. CDR3s leave out the opening cysteine and the closing phenylalanine or tryptophan.

J gene: TRBJ2-1; V gene: TRBV7-9; CDR3 protein: ASSLAWRNLPYNEQF
J gene: TRBJ1-4; V gene: TRBV18; CDR3 protein: ASSPGLPNEKLF
J gene: TRBJ2-7; V gene: TRBV4-2; CDR3 protein: ASSQELGHSYEQY
J gene: TRBJ2-7; V gene: TRBV15; CDR3 protein: ATSRDRTRTGEQY
J gene: TRBJ1-1; V gene: TRBV6-1; CDR3 protein: ASSEASAF
J gene: TRBJ1-5; V gene: TRBV4-1; CDR3 protein: ASSQGQGNQPQH
J gene: TRBJ1-6; V gene: TRBV14; CDR3 protein: ASSQGQGYNSPLH
J gene: TRBJ2-7; V gene: TRBV19; CDR3 protein: ASSIVDSARSGEQY
J gene: TRBJ2-1; V gene: TRBV12-3/TRBV12-4; CDR3 protein: ASSETQGNEQF
J gene: TRBJ2-1; V gene: TRBV18; CDR3 protein: ASSPLAGGVNEQF
J gene: TRBJ1-4; V gene: TRBV5-1; CDR3 protein: ASSPAPNEKLF
J gene: TRBJ2-1; V gene: TRBV27; CDR3 protein: ASSLRRGVDNEQF
J gene: TRBJ2-7; V gene: TRBV30; CDR3 protein: AWEGQGWGGEQY
J gene: TRBJ2-1; V gene: TRBV24-1; CDR3 protein: ATSRGGFGEQF
J gene: TRBJ1-2; V gene: TRBV28; CDR3 protein: ASSLWDRGDGYT
J gene: TRBJ1-5; V gene: TRBV2; CDR3 protein: ASREYNQPQH
J gene: TRBJ1-4; V gene: TRBV5-1; CDR3 protein: ASSSTGVNEKLF
J gene: TRBJ2-4; V gene: TRBV6-1; CDR3 protein: ASSEAEAGLAKNIQY
J gene: TRBJ2-5; V gene: TRBV5-1; CDR3 protein: ASSLGAGGWETQY
J gene: TRBJ2-2; V gene: TRBV3-1/TRBV3-2; CDR3 protein: ASTRLAANTGELF
J gene: TRBJ1-4; V gene: TRBV24-1; CDR3 protein: ATKEAGQNEKLF
J gene: TRBJ2-1; V gene: TRBV7-3; CDR3 protein: ASSLVLGNEQF
J gene: TRBJ1-1; V gene: TRBV2; CDR3 protein: ASRGTLRRTEAF
J gene: TRBJ1-2; V gene: TRBV19; CDR3 protein: ASRRTGDRVDGYT
J gene: TRBJ2-7; V gene: TRBV11-2; CDR3 protein: ASSFSEGAYEQY
J gene: TRBJ1-5; V gene: TRBV16; CDR3 protein: ASSQSLGQPQH
J gene: TRBJ1-2; V gene: TRBV5-1; CDR3 protein: ASSLVPARSYGYT
J gene: TRBJ2-1; V gene: TRBV18; CDR3 protein: ASSPSPGTVTSGSYNEQF
J gene: TRBJ2-7; V gene: TRBV28; CDR3 protein: ASSPSEKYEQY
J gene: TRBJ2-5; V gene: TRBV19; CDR3 protein: ASSMGRGRETQY
J gene: TRBJ1-5; V gene: TRBV19; CDR3 protein: ASSIGTGGEPQH
J gene: TRBJ2-6; V gene: TRBV7-9; CDR3 protein: ASSLDRTSGANVLT
J gene: TRBJ1-5; V gene: TRBV7-9; CDR3 protein: ASSLGLGTGDQPQH
J gene: TRBJ2-1; V gene: TRBV7-7; CDR3 protein: ASSWGLADYNEQF
J gene: TRBJ2-1; V gene: TRBV3-1/TRBV3-2; CDR3 protein: ASSQDPGEYNEQF
J gene: TRBJ1-2; V gene: TRBV28; CDR3 protein: ASREPGQVYPWYGYT
J gene: TRBJ1-1; V gene: TRBV5-1; CDR3 protein: ASSLPGQGSDTTEAF
J gene: TRBJ2-3; V gene: TRBV6-5; CDR3 protein: ASSAGTVFTDTQY
J gene: TRBJ1-1; V gene: TRBV29-1; CDR3 protein: SVEGRFNTEAF
J gene: TRBJ2-7; V gene: TRBV4-2; CDR3 protein: ASSQAGTSGTYEQY
J gene: TRBJ1-2; V gene: TRBV5-6; CDR3 protein: ASSLDGGLASGYT
J gene: TRBJ1-2; V gene: TRBV27; CDR3 protein: ASGVLDVGGYT
J gene: TRBJ2-1; V gene: TRBV25-1; CDR3 protein: ASSARSSAYNEQF
J gene: TRBJ2-3; V gene: TRBV6-5; CDR3 protein: ASSREGDTQY
J gene: TRBJ1-1; V gene: TRBV21-1; CDR3 protein: ASSTGQGVLNTEAF
J gene: TRBJ2-2; V gene: TRBV30; CDR3 protein: ASIRTVTNTGELF
J gene: TRBJ1-5; V gene: TRBV3-1/TRBV3-2; CDR3 protein: ASSQDPGSNQPQH
J gene: TRBJ1-2; V gene: TRBV28; CDR3 protein: ASSFPDTPYGYT